The rows below give T cell receptor beta chains drawn from one sample of a study of blood T cell repertoires in COVID-19. TCRdb keeps only in-frame clones here, not all; method: immunoSEQ multiplex PCR. The top ten clones hold approximately 10% of a sample with some 60,000 clones, 65% to 85% of them seen once. The source material was peripheral blood. The receptors stem from a man older than 75 with COVID-19, enrolled during active disease. CDR3s include the opening cysteine and the closing phenylalanine or tryptophan. Fields, in order: J gene, clone size, V gene, D gene, CDR3 DNA, CDR3 protein. The D gene is left open where the match is weak. Rows may omit the clone size; those that give it use once, few, many or a size class.

TRBJ2-2	NA	TRBV18	TRBD1	TGTGCCAGCTCACCGACAGGGGCAGACGGCACCGGGGAGCTGTTTTTT	CASSPTGADGTGELFF
TRBJ1-4	NA	TRBV28	NA	TGTGCCAGCAGGAGCGGGCTTCGGCCCATAGAAAAACTGTTTTTT	CASRSGLRPIEKLFF
TRBJ2-3	few	TRBV10-1	TRBD2	TGCGCCAGCAGTGAGGGGGCCGGGACTATGGATACGCAGTATTTT	CASSEGAGTMDTQYF
TRBJ1-6	NA	TRBV5-4	TRBD1	TGTGCCAGCAGCCCAGGGGGAAGTGAAAATTCACCCCTCCACTTT	CASSPGGSENSPLHF
TRBJ1-1	NA	TRBV18	NA	TGTGCCAGCTCACCATATGTGAACACTGAAGCTTTCTTT	CASSPYVNTEAFF
TRBJ1-4	NA	TRBV27	NA	TGTGCCACCGCATCCATAAACAGGGCCGAGCATGAAAAACTGTTTTTT	CATASINRAEHEKLFF
TRBJ1-1	NA	TRBV6-6	NA	TGTGCCAGCATAGTTGACAGCCCGGGCGCTGAAGCTTTCTTT	CASIVDSPGAEAFF
TRBJ2-3	NA	TRBV11-1	NA	TGTGCCAGCAGCTCAGGGGACTACAGCACAGATACGCAGTATTTT	CASSSGDYSTDTQYF
TRBJ2-5	NA	TRBV10-3	TRBD2	TGTGCCATCAGTCCTTCTAGCGGGAGGGCGATCGAGACCCAGTACTTC	CAISPSSGRAIETQYF
TRBJ2-7	NA	TRBV27	TRBD2	TGTGCCAGCACCACTCGGGAGGGGTTCGGGGACGAGCAGTACTTC	CASTTREGFGDEQYF
TRBJ1-1	NA	TRBV6-5	TRBD1	TGTGCCAGCAGCTGGGGGACAGGCGGGACTGAAGCTTTCTTT	CASSWGTGGTEAFF
TRBJ1-1	NA	TRBV19	NA	TGTGCCAGTAGTATAAGCGGGAACACTGAAGCTTTCTTT	CASSISGNTEAFF
TRBJ2-5	once	TRBV7-9	TRBD2	TGTGCCAGCAGCTTAGCCCTCACAGCGGGAGGCCAAGAGACCCAGTACTTC	CASSLALTAGGQETQYF
TRBJ1-1	once	TRBV6-1	NA	TGTGCCAGCAGTGAAGCTCCTGGCAGGGGCAGGGATACTGAAGCTTTCTTT	CASSEAPGRGRDTEAFF
TRBJ2-7	once	TRBV28	NA	TGTGCCAGCAGTTCCCGAGGGTACTCCTACGAGCAGTACTTC	CASSSRGYSYEQYF
TRBJ2-7	NA	TRBV14	NA	TGTGCCAGCAGCCAACAGGGACTCTCCTACGAGCAGTACTTC	CASSQQGLSYEQYF
TRBJ2-1	NA	TRBV24-1	TRBD2	TGTGCCACCAGACCCGGGACTAACAATGAGCAGTTCTTC	CATRPGTNNEQFF
TRBJ1-1	once	TRBV5-8	TRBD1	TGTGCCAGCAGCCCGGGGACAGGGTGGAACACTGAAGCTTTCTTT	CASSPGTGWNTEAFF
TRBJ2-2	NA	TRBV6-5	TRBD1	TGTGCCAGCAGCGTGACAGGGTATAGCACCGGGGAGCTGTTTTTT	CASSVTGYSTGELFF
TRBJ1-2	NA	TRBV9	NA	TGTGCCAGCAGCGTTTCCGGGACACGACATGGCTACACCTTC	CASSVSGTRHGYTF
TRBJ2-1	once	TRBV5-4	TRBD1	TGTGCCAGCAGCCTCGGGACAGGGCGGTTCAATGAGCAGTTCTTC	CASSLGTGRFNEQFF
TRBJ1-1	NA	TRBV4-3	NA	TGCGCCAGCAGCCAAGACCGCCTGGGAGGGGTTAACACTGAAGCTTTCTTT	CASSQDRLGGVNTEAFF
TRBJ2-1	NA	TRBV7-9	TRBD1	TGTGCCAGCAGCTTCCGCGGCGACAGGGCTGAAGCCTACAATGAGCAGTTCTTC	CASSFRGDRAEAYNEQFF
TRBJ1-4	NA	TRBV6-5	NA	TGTGCCAGCAGTTACGGGGGGGACCGGAGGGAAAAACTGTTTTTT	CASSYGGDRREKLFF
TRBJ1-1	NA	TRBV24-1	TRBD1	TGTGCCACCAGTGACCGGACAGGAGGGACTGAAGCTTTCTTT	CATSDRTGGTEAFF
TRBJ1-1	NA	TRBV6-5	NA	TGTGCCAGCAGTTACTCGGGGGGTCTCACCACTGAAGCTTTCTTT	CASSYSGGLTTEAFF
TRBJ2-1	NA	TRBV3-1/TRBV3-2	NA	TGTGCCAGCAACACAGGGCCGTTCTACAATGAGCAGTTCTTC	CASNTGPFYNEQFF
TRBJ1-1	NA	TRBV10-2	NA	TGCGCCAGCAAGGAGGGAGGGATGGAGGAAGCTTTCTTT	CASKEGGMEEAFF
TRBJ1-5	once	TRBV9	TRBD1	TGTGCCAGCAGCCTGGGACAGGGGAGTCAGCCCCAGCATTTT	CASSLGQGSQPQHF
TRBJ2-7	once	TRBV7-2	NA	TGTGCCAGCAGCTTAGGTGGCGGCTCCTACGAGCAGTACTTC	CASSLGGGSYEQYF
TRBJ1-5	NA	TRBV6-1	TRBD1	TGTGCCAGCAGTGATTCAGGGGGGAGTTCACAGCCCCAGCATTTT	CASSDSGGSSQPQHF
TRBJ1-6	once	TRBV7-2	TRBD1	TGTGCCAGCAGCCCCTACAGGGGTACGCGCGGTTCACCCCTCCACTTT	CASSPYRGTRGSPLHF
TRBJ1-5	NA	TRBV30	NA	TGTGCCTGGAGTTGGGAGGGATCCAATCAGCCCCAGCATTTT	CAWSWEGSNQPQHF
TRBJ1-2	NA	TRBV10-3	TRBD1	TGTGCCATCAGTGAGTTAGCCAGGGGGACAGGCCACACCTTC	CAISELARGTGHTF
TRBJ1-4	NA	TRBV2	NA	TGTGCCAGCAGTGATAAGAGAACTAATGAAAAACTGTTTTTT	CASSDKRTNEKLFF
TRBJ2-1	NA	TRBV5-1	TRBD2	TGCGCCAGCCGAGCGGGAACCGGCAATGAGCAGTTCTTC	CASRAGTGNEQFF
TRBJ2-4	NA	TRBV5-1	NA	TGCGCCAGCAGCTTGTGGGAGGTTCTAGCCAAAAACATTCAGTACTTC	CASSLWEVLAKNIQYF
TRBJ2-1	NA	TRBV6-1	TRBD2	TGTGCCAGCAGTGAAGCCCTAGCGGGGGGGCTGTCCCCCGTCAAGCAGTTCTTC	CASSEALAGGLSPVKQFF
TRBJ2-6	once	TRBV2	NA	TGTGCCAGCAGTGAGACAGGATCGGCCAACGTCCTGACTTTC	CASSETGSANVLTF
TRBJ2-5	NA	TRBV5-6	TRBD2	TGTGCCAGCAGCTTGACTAGCGGGAGGTGGGCAGAGACCCAGTACTTC	CASSLTSGRWAETQYF
TRBJ2-1	NA	TRBV5-6	NA	TGTGCCAGCAGCTTGCCGGAGGCCACCTACAATGAGCAGTTCTTC	CASSLPEATYNEQFF
TRBJ1-4	NA	TRBV18	TRBD1	TGTGCCAGCTCACCATCCCGGGACAGGGGGAATGAAAAACTGTTTTTT	CASSPSRDRGNEKLFF
TRBJ1-5	NA	TRBV29-1	TRBD1	TGCAGCGTTCGGGACAGGGGGTTCGAGAGCAATCAGCCCCAGCATTTT	CSVRDRGFESNQPQHF
TRBJ1-2	NA	TRBV3-1/TRBV3-2	NA	TGTGCCAGCAGCCACACGACAGGCATGTATGGCTACACCTTC	CASSHTTGMYGYTF
TRBJ1-2	once	TRBV4-3	TRBD1	TGCGCCAGCAGCCCGGAATCCGGGACAGGGTACTATGGCTACACCTTC	CASSPESGTGYYGYTF
TRBJ2-3	NA	TRBV7-2	NA	TGTGCCAGCAGCTTAGCGGGTTCAGCGGTGGGCGCAGATACGCAGTATTTT	CASSLAGSAVGADTQYF
TRBJ1-1	NA	TRBV2	NA	TGTGCCGGGGGGAATGAGGCGAACACTGAAGCTTTCTTT	CAGGNEANTEAFF